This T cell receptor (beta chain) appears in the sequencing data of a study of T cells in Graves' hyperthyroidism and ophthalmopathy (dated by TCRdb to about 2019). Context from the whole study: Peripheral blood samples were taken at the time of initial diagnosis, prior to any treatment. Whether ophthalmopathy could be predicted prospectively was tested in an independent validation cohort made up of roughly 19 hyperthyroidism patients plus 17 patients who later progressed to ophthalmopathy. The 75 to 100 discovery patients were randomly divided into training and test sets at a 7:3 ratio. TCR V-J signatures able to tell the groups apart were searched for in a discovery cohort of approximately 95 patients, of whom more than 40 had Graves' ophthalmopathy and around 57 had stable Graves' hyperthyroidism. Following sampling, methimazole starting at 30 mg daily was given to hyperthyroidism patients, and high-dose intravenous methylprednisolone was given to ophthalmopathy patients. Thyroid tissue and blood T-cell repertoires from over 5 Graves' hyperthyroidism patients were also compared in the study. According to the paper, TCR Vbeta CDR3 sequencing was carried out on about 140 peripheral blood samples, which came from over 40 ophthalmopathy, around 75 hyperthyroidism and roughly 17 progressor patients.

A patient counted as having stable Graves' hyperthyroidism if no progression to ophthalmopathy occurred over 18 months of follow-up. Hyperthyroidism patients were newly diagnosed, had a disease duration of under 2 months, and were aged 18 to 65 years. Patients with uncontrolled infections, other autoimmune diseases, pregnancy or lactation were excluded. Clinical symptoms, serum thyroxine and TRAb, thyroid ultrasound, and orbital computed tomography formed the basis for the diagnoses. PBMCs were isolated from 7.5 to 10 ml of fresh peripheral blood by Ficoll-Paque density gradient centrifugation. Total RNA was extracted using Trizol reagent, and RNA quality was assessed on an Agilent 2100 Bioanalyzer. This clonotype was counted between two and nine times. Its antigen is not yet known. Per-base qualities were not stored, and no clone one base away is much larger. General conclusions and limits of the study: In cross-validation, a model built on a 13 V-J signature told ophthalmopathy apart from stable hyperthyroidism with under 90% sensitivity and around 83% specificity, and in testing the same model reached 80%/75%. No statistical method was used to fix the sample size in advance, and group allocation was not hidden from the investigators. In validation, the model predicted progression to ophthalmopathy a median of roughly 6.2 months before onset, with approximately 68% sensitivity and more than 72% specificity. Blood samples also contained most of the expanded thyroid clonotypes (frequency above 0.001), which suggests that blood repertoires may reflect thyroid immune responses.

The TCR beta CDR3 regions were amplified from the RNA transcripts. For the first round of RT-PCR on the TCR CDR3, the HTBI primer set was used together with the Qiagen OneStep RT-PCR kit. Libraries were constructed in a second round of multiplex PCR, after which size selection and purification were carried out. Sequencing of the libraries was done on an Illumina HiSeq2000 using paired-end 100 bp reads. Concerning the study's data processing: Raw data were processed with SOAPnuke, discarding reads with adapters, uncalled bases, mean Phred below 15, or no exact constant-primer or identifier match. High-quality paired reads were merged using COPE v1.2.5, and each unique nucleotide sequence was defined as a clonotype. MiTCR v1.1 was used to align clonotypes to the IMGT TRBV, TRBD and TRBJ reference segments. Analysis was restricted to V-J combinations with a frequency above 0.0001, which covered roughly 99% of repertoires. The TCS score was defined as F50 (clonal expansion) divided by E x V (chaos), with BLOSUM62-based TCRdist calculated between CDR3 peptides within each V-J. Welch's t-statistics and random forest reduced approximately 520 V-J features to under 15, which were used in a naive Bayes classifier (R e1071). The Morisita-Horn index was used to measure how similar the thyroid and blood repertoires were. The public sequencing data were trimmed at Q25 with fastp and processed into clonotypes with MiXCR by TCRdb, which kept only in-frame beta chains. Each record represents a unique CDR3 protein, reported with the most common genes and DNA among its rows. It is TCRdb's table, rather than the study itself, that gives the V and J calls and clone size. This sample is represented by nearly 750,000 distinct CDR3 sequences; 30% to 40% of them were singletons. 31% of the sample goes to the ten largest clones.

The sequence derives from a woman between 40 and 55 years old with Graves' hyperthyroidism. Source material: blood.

The CDR3 loop reads CASSQQAIYGYTF. The nucleotide sequence is TGTGCCAGCAGCCAACAGGCTATCTATGGCTACACCTTC. The receptor chain draws on TRBV12-3 or TRBV12-4 and TRBJ1-2; matching of 5 bases hints at TRBD1 as the D gene. The CDR3 sequence holds 13 residues, the cysteine and phenylalanine included. Only CDR3 DNA remains: 39 bases, in frame from the first base. Trimming costs V 6 bases and J 4 bases, and their ends lie 12 bases apart.